The clone carrying this T cell receptor beta chain was detected only a few times. As originally analysed: Estimation of nucleated cell counts relied on the amplification of reference gene primers. This table comes from immunoSEQ multiplex PCR, and its TCRdb copy is limited to in-frame clones, with some not included. The V and J calls and clone size come from that table; D and trimming were worked out from the DNA. The sample yields 55,000 to 75,000 clones, about three quarters seen once. This CDR3 is built from 15 residues. Germline V gene data show CDR1 as SEHNR and CDR2 as FQNEAQ (reference sequence). Trimming cost V 5 bases and J 6 bases, with 17 bases left between them. This sample was included in a study of blood T cell repertoires in COVID-19. Study summary: Samples of COVID-19 (acute and convalescent) were obtained from the United States, Italy and Spain. The analysed material was cDNA or gDNA that came from T cells, B-cell-depleted T cells, or PBMCs.

Specimen: peripheral blood. This receptor was taken from a human donor in a cohort sampled during active COVID-19. The V gene is TRBV7-9, the J gene TRBJ1-5; possibly TRBD1 for D (5 bases). The CDR3 nucleotides read TGTGCCAGCAGCGGAGGTCTGGGGGGGTCTCAGCCCCAGCATTTT. This sequence encodes CASSGGLGGSQPQHF.